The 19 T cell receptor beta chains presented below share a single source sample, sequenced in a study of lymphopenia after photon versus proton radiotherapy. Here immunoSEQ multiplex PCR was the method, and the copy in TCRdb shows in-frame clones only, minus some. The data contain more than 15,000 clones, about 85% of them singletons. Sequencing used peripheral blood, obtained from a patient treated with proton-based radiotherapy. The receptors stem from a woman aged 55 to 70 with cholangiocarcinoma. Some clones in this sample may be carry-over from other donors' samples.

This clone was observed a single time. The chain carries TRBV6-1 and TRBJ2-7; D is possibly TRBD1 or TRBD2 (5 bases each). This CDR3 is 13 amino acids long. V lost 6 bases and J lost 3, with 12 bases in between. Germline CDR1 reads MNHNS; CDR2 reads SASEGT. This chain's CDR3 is CASSTGTNYEQYF. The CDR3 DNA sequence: TGTGCCAGCAGCACTGGGACCAACTACGAGCAGTACTTC.

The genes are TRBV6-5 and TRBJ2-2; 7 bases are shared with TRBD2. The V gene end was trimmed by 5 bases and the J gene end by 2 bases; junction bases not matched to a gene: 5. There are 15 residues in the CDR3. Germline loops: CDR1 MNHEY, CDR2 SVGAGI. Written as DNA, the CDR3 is TGTGCCAGCAGTACCGGGACTATTAACACCGGGGAGCTGTTTTTT. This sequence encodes CASSTGTINTGELFF.

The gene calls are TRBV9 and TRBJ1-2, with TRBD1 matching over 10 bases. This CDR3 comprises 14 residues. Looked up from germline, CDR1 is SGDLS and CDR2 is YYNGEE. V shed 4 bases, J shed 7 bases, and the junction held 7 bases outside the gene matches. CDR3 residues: CASSQTGGAVGYTF. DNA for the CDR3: TGTGCCAGCAGCCAGACAGGGGGCGCGGTTGGCTACACCTTC.

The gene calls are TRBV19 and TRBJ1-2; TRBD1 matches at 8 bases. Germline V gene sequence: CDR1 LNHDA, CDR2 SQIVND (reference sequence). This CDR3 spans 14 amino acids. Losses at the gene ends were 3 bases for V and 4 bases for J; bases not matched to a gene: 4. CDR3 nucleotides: TGTGCCAGTAGTATCGGACAGGGACCCTATGGCTACACCTTC. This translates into CASSIGQGPYGYTF.

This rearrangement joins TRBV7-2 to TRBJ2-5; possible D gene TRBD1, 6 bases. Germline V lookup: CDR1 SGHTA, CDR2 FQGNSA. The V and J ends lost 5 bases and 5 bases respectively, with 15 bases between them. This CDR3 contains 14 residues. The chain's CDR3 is CASSANRDGETQYF. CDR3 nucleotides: TGTGCCAGCAGCGCGAACAGGGACGGGGAGACCCAGTACTTC.

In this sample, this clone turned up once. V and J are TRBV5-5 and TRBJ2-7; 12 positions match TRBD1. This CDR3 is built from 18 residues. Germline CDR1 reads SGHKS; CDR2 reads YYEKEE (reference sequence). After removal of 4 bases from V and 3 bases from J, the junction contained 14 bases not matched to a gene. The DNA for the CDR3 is TGTGCCAGCAGCCCCTCCGGGACAGGGGGCGCGGGCATCTACGAGCAGTACTTC. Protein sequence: CASSPSGTGGAGIYEQYF.

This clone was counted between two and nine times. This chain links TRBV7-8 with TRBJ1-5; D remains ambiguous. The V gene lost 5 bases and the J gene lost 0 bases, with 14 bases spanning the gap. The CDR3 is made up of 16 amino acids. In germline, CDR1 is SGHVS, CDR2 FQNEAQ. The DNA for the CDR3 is TGTGCCAGCAGCCCCAACACGGGAGTTAGCAATCAGCCCCAGCATTTT. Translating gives CASSPNTGVSNQPQHF.

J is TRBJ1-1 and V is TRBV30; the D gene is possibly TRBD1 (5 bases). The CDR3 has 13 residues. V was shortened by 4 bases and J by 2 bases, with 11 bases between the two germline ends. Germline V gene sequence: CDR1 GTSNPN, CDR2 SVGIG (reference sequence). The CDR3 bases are TGTGCCTGGACTGTGGGGCACAACACTGAAGCTTTCTTT. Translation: CAWTVGHNTEAFF.

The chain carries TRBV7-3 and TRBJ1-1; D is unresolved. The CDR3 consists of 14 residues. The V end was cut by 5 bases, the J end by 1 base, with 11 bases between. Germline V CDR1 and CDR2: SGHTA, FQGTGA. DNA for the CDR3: TGTGCCAGCAGCGTAGGGATAGGGAACACTGAAGCTTTCTTT. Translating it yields CASSVGIGNTEAFF. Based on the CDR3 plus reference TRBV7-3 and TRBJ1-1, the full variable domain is GAGVSQTPSNKVTEKGKYVELRCDPISGHTALYWYRQSLGQGPEFLIYFQGTGAADDSGLPNDRFFAVRPEGSVSTLKIQRTERGDSAVYLCASSVGIGNTEAFFGQGTRLTVV.

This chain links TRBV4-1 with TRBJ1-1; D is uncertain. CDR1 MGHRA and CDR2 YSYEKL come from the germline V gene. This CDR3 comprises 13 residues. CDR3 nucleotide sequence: TGCGGGACTTCGTTTGAGGTTCTTACTGAAGCTTTCTTT. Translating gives CGTSFEVLTEAFF.

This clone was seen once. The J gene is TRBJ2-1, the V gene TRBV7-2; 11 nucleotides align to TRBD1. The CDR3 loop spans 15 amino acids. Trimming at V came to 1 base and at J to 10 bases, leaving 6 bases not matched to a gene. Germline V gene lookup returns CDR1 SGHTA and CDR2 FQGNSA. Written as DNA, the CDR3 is TGTGCCAGCAGCTTAGGTGGACAGGGGGCAGGGGAGCAGTTCTTC. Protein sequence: CASSLGGQGAGEQFF. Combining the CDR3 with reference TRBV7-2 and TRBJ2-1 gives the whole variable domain GAGVSQSPSNKVTEKGKDVELRCDPISGHTALYWYRQSLGQGLEFLIYFQGNSAPDKSGLPSDRFSAERTGGSVSTLTIQRTQQEDSAVYLCASSLGGQGAGEQFFGPGTRLTVL.

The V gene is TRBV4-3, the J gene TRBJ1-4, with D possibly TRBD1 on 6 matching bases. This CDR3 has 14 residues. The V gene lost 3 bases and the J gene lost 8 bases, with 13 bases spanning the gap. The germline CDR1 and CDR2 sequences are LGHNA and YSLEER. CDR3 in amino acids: CASSQGSRGEKLFF. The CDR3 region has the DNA TGCGCCAGCAGCCAGGGGTCCAGGGGCGAAAAACTGTTTTTT.

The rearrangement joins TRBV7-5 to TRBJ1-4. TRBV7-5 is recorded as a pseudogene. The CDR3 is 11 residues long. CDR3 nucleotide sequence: TGTGCCAGAAGCTTGGTAAGGGAACTGTTTTTT. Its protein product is CARSLVRELFF.

This chain's CDR3 is CASSFLWTGNTIYF. In DNA, the CDR3 is TGTGCCAGCAGCTTCCTTTGGACTGGAAACACCATATATTTT. V usage is TRBV5-8 and J usage is TRBJ1-3; D remains unclear. Per germline, CDR1 SGHTS and CDR2 YDEGEE. The CDR3 has 14 amino acids. With 2 bases removed from V and 2 bases from J, the gap between germline ends came to 8 bases.

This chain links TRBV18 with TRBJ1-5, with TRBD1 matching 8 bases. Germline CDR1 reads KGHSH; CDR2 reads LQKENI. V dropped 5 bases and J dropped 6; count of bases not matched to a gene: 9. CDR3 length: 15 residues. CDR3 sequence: CASSSTQGVGQPQHF. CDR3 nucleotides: TGTGCCAGCTCATCTACACAGGGGGTAGGTCAGCCCCAGCATTTT.

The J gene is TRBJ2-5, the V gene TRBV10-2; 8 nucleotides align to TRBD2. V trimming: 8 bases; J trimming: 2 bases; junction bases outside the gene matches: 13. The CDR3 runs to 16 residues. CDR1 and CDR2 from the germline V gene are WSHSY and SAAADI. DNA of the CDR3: TGCGCCAGCTCTGAATCGGGGGGGGGAGGTCAAGAGACCCAGTACTTC. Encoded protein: CASSESGGGGQETQYF.

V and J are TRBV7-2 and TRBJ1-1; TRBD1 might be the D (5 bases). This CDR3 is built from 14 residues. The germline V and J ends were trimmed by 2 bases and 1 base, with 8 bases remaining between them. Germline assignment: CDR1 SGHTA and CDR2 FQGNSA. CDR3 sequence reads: CASSLTGQNTEAFF. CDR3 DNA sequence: TGTGCCAGCAGCTTAACCGGACAGAACACTGAAGCTTTCTTT.

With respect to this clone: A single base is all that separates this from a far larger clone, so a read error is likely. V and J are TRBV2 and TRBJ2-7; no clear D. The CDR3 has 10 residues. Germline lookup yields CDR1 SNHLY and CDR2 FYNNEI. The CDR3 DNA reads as TGTGCCATCCGACTCGGTGAGCCGTACTTC. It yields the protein CAIRLGEPYF.

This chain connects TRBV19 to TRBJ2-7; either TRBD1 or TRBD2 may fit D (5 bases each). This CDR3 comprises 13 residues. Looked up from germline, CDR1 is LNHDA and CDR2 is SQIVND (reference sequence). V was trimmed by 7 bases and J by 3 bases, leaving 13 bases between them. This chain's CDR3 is CASTRGASYEQYF. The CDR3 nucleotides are TGTGCCAGTACCCGAGGGGCCAGCTACGAGCAGTACTTC.